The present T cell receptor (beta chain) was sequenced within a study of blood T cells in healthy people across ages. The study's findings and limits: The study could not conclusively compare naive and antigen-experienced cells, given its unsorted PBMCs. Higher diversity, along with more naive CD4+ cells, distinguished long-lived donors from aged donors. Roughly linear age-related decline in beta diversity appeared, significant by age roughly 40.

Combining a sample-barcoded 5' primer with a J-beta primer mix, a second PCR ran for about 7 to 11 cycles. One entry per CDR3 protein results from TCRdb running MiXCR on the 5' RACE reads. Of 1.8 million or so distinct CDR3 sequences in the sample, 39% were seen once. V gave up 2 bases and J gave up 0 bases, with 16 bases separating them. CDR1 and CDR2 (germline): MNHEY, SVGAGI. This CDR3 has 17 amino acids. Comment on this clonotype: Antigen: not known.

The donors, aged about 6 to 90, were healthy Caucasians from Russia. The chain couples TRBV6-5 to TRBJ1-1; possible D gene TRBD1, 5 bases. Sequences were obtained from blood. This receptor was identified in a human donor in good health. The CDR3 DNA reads TGTGCCAGCAGTTACGGGGTAGGGGTGGGCCTGAACACTGAAGCTTTCTTT. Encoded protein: CASSYGVGVGLNTEAFF.